These 2 T cell receptor beta chains were all obtained from the same sample, sequenced in a study of blood T cell repertoires in COVID-19. Clones were sequenced by immunoSEQ multiplex PCR, and TCRdb holds only the in-frame ones, with some missing. The data show 400,000 or so clones, 85% to 90% seen once. The sample consisted of PBMCs or T cells enriched from blood (not recorded which). Receptors originate from a man between 25 and 39 years old who had recovered from COVID-19.

The chain links TRBV7-2 to TRBJ1-1; 8 bases match TRBD1. The CDR3 extends over 17 amino acids. Germline loops: CDR1 SGHTA, CDR2 FQGNSA. The junction had 11 bases not matched to a gene; V was cut back by 0 bases and J by 5 bases. The DNA for the CDR3 is TGTGCCAGCAGCTTAGCCCCCCCAGGGGGCTGGAGAACTGAAGCTTTCTTT. Encoded protein: CASSLAPPGGWRTEAFF.

This chain uses TRBV19 with TRBJ1-1, with D perhaps matching TRBD1 (5 bases). This CDR3 comprises 15 residues. Trimming removed 5 bases at V and 0 bases at J, with 13 bases between. Germline V CDR1 and CDR2: LNHDA, SQIVND (reference sequence). In DNA form, the CDR3 reads TGTGCCAGTAGTGGGGCAGATCACATGAACACTGAAGCTTTCTTT. This codes for CASSGADHMNTEAFF.